This T cell receptor beta chain came from a study of blood T cell repertoires in COVID-19. CDR3 length equals 12 residues. Germline V CDR1 and CDR2: SNHLY, FYNNEI. Trimming took 7 bases from V and 4 from J, leaving 10 bases between them. As handled by the study authors: Reference gene primers were amplified, and this amplification served to estimate nucleated cell counts. Using immunoSEQ multiplex PCR, the repertoire was profiled, and TCRdb retains in-frame clones only, with some absent. V and J calls and clone size follow that table, whereas D and trimming were derived from the DNA. This sample has 180,000 or so clones, with almost 85% found just once.

This clonotype originated in a human donor with acute or convalescent COVID-19. The donor label of this sample is uncertain. The sequencing input was peripheral blood. V gene TRBV2 combines with J gene TRBJ1-1; possibly TRBD1 for D (6 bases). The CDR3 sequence is CASTGQSTEAFF. The CDR3 bases are TGTGCCAGCACCGGACAGTCCACTGAAGCTTTCTTT.